These 24 T cell receptor beta chains were all obtained from the same sample, sequenced in a study of cytomegalovirus exposure and HLA in healthy donors. PCR was performed using 60 Vbeta and 13 Jbeta primers. Profiling relied on immunoSEQ multiplex PCR, and the TCRdb table lists in-frame clones only, not all of them. There are roughly 160,000 clones in the sample; roughly 80% occur only once, and 8.5% lies in the top ten. Sequencing was performed on PBMCs. Receptors were obtained from a male donor in good health and CMV-seropositive.

V is TRBV6-5 and J is TRBJ2-2; TRBD1 is a possible D gene (5 bases). The CDR3 contains 15 residues. The V gene lost 4 bases and the J gene lost 0 bases, with 9 bases spanning the gap. Germline CDR1 and CDR2: MNHEY and SVGAGI. CDR3 sequence (DNA): TGTGCCAGCAGTTCGACAGCCACGAACACCGGGGAGCTGTTTTTT. Translation: CASSSTATNTGELFF.

This clone showed up just once. The rearrangement uses TRBV27 and TRBJ2-2; 10 nucleotides match TRBD2. Germline trimming cut 6 bases from V and 7 bases from J; bases unmatched to any gene: 5. CDR3 length equals 14 residues. In germline, CDR1 is MNHEY, CDR2 SMNVEV (reference sequence). The CDR3 coding sequence is TGTGCCAGCAGGAGCGGGAGGGGGGACGGGGAGCTGTTTTTT. Protein sequence: CASRSGRGDGELFF.

The chain carries TRBV5-4 and TRBJ1-1; tentatively, D is TRBD1 (6 bases). CDR1 SGHNT and CDR2 YYREEE come from the germline V gene (reference sequence). This CDR3 region has 12 residues. V lost 3 bases and J 4 bases, leaving 7 bases between the germline ends. CDR3 amino acids: CASSSQGTEAFF. The DNA for the CDR3 is TGTGCCAGCAGCTCACAGGGCACTGAAGCTTTCTTT. The full variable domain, completed using reference TRBV5-4 and TRBJ1-1, is ETGVTQSPTHLIKTRGQQVTLRCSSQSGHNTVSWYQQALGQGPQFIFQYYREEENGRGNFPPRFSGLQFPNYSSELNVNALELDDSALYLCASSSQGTEAFFGQGTRLTVV.

The rearrangement joins TRBV7-9 to TRBJ1-1, with D hard to call. The CDR3 sequence is 14 residues long. The germline V gene has CDR1 SEHNR and CDR2 FQNEAQ (reference sequence). The germline V and J ends were trimmed by 1 base and 8 bases, with 14 bases remaining between them. This CDR3 is CASSLGRTNGEAFF. The DNA for the CDR3 is TGTGCCAGCAGCTTAGGTCGCACGAACGGGGAAGCTTTCTTT.

This chain connects TRBV28 to TRBJ2-5; 10 positions match TRBD2. V shed 6 bases and J 5 bases; nucleotides not matched to a gene: 21. Germline V CDR1 and CDR2: MDHEN, SYDVKM. CDR3 length: 19 amino acids. The CDR3, as DNA: TGTGCCAGCAGGGCTCCATGGGGCTTTAGCGGGAGGACCCCGGAGACCCAGTACTTC. It specifies CASRAPWGFSGRTPETQYF.

The chain couples TRBV27 to TRBJ2-7; the match to TRBD2 covers 9 bases. Per the germline V gene, CDR1 is MNHEY and CDR2 is SMNVEV (reference sequence). J lost 6 bases, V lost 8 bases, and 8 bases had no gene match. The CDR3 consists of 13 residues. The CDR3 nucleotides read TGTGCCAGCGGGACTAGCCACCGCCTCGAGCAGTACTTC. Protein: CASGTSHRLEQYF.

This clone was seen once. The chain uses TRBV6-5 and TRBJ1-2; possibly TRBD1 for D (6 bases). The germline gives CDR1 MNHEY, CDR2 SVGAGI. Trimming took 2 bases from V and 4 from J, leaving 8 bases between them. The CDR3 contains 13 residues. The CDR3 is CASSYGQIYGYTF. The CDR3 DNA reads TGTGCCAGCAGTTACGGACAGATCTATGGCTACACCTTC.

The sample holds one count of this clone. The V gene is TRBV9, the J gene TRBJ1-3, with a weak D call TRBD1 (6 bases). The CDR3 length is 22 residues. Trimming left V 0 bases short and J 0 bases short, with 28 bases between. Germline lookup yields CDR1 SGDLS and CDR2 YYNGEE. The CDR3 reads CASSVGLFTGIPFSYSGNTIYF. CDR3 DNA sequence: TGTGCCAGCAGCGTAGGGCTATTTACAGGGATTCCATTCTCCTACTCTGGAAACACCATATATTTT.

This clone has more than one count but fewer than ten. V and J are TRBV19 and TRBJ1-1; D is undetermined. The CDR3 loop spans 14 amino acids. The germline gives CDR1 LNHDA, CDR2 SQIVND (reference sequence). The ends were cut back, 10 bases at V and 0 bases at J, with 15 bases in the middle. The CDR3 sequence: CATSKAVLNTEAFF. The CDR3 DNA is TGTGCCACCTCAAAGGCGGTCCTGAACACTGAAGCTTTCTTT.

The chain joins TRBV5-1 to TRBJ2-5, with 8 bases identical to TRBD1. Germline values: CDR1 SGHRS, CDR2 YFSETQ. The CDR3 runs 15 residues. Trimming took 6 bases from V and 5 from J; bases not matched to a gene: 12. DNA for the CDR3: TGCGCCAGCAACCTTGGATCGACAGGGGTGGAGACCCAGTACTTC. It translates to CASNLGSTGVETQYF.

V is TRBV28 and J is TRBJ2-7, with D tentatively TRBD2 (5 bases). V lost 6 bases and J 7 bases, leaving 10 bases between the germline ends. The CDR3 is 11 amino acids. Germline V gene lookup returns CDR1 MDHEN and CDR2 SYDVKM. In DNA, the CDR3 is TGTGCCAGCAGGGAGGTTGGAGAGCAGTACTTC. It encodes CASREVGEQYF.

This clone was seen a few times. The chain carries TRBV5-5 and TRBJ2-3; TRBD2 aligns across 13 bases. From germline, CDR1 is SGHKS and CDR2 YYEKEE (reference sequence). With V trimmed by 1 base and J by 4 bases, 0 bases remained unmatched. CDR3 size: 15 residues. This chain's CDR3 is CASSLTSGGADTQYF. The CDR3 DNA sequence: TGTGCCAGCAGCTTGACTAGCGGGGGGGCAGATACGCAGTATTTT. Supplemented by reference TRBV5-5 and TRBJ2-3, the full variable domain reads DAGVTQSPTHLIKTRGQQVTLRCSPISGHKSVSWYQQVLGQGPQFIFQYYEKEERGRGNFPDRFSARQFPNYSSELNVNALLLGDSALYLCASSLTSGGADTQYFGPGTRLTVL.

V usage is TRBV5-4 and J usage is TRBJ2-2, with TRBD1 matching 9 bases. Germline CDR1 SGHNT, CDR2 YYREEE (reference sequence). V dropped 3 bases and J dropped 5; count of bases not matched to a gene: 5. There are 15 residues in the CDR3. The CDR3 sequence: CASSSGTGRTGELFF. The CDR3 nucleotides are TGTGCCAGCAGCTCCGGGACAGGGCGTACCGGGGAGCTGTTTTTT.

V and J are TRBV6-1 and TRBJ2-5; D is perhaps TRBD2 (5 bases). The CDR3 spans 13 residues. From germline, CDR1 is MNHNS and CDR2 SASEGT. Trimming took off 7 bases at V and 5 bases at J, with 14 bases between the two ends. The CDR3 DNA reads TGTGCCAGCAAAAATGAGGGCCGGGAGACCCAGTACTTC. Protein: CASKNEGRETQYF.

This chain links TRBV15 with TRBJ2-7; the match to TRBD1 covers 7 bases. V trimming: 3 bases; J trimming: 3 bases; junction bases outside the gene matches: 2. CDR1 and CDR2 (germline): LNHNV, YYDKDF (reference sequence). The length of the CDR3 is 13 residues. The CDR3 DNA sequence: TGTGCCACCAGCAGCCGGGACAGCTACGAGCAGTACTTC. Translating gives CATSSRDSYEQYF.

This clone has only a few counts. The gene calls are TRBV5-4 and TRBJ2-3; the D gene is possibly TRBD1 (7 bases). This CDR3 is 12 amino acids long. Trimming cost V 6 bases and J 9 bases, with 14 bases left between them. The V gene's germline CDR1 is SGHNT and CDR2 YYREEE (reference sequence). The CDR3 spells CASNPRGETQYF. The CDR3 bases are TGTGCCAGCAACCCCAGGGGGGAAACGCAGTATTTT.

This clone was seen a single time. The V and J genes are TRBV28 and TRBJ1-1; D is ambiguous. Trimming removed 8 bases from V and 2 bases from J, with 12 bases in between. From germline, CDR1 is MDHEN and CDR2 SYDVKM. The CDR3 is made up of 13 amino acids. DNA for the CDR3: TGTGCCAGCGTAGAGGTTTTTAACACTGAAGCTTTCTTT. It translates to CASVEVFNTEAFF.

This clone has just a few counts. An end of the junction does not agree with germline; a read error may underlie this. The same CDR3 arises from other DNA sequences in this sample as well. The V and J genes are TRBV27 and TRBJ2-6; tentatively, D is TRBD1 (5 bases). The CDR3 contains 12 residues. In germline, CDR1 is MNHEY, CDR2 SMNVEV (reference sequence). CDR3 in DNA: TGTGCCAGCAGCTCTGGGGCCAACGGCCTGACTTTC. Its protein is CASSSGANGLTF.

V usage is TRBV10-1 and J usage is TRBJ2-3; 7 bases agree with TRBD1. This CDR3 is 12 amino acids long. Germline V gene lookup returns CDR1 WNHNN and CDR2 SYGVQD (reference sequence). Losses at the gene ends were 8 bases for V and 3 bases for J; bases not matched to a gene: 2. The CDR3 nucleotides read TGCGCCAGCCAGGGGGTAACAGATACGCAGTATTTT. It translates to CASQGVTDTQYF.

The V call is TRBV14, the J call TRBJ1-4; TRBD1 aligns across 7 bases. CDR1 is SGHDN and CDR2 is FVKESK in the germline V gene. This CDR3 has 16 residues. J gave up 0 bases and V 4 bases, and 5 bases lay outside the gene matches. CDR3 loop: CASSRTGEATNEKLFF. In nucleotides, the CDR3 is TGTGCCAGCAGCCGTACAGGGGAAGCAACTAATGAAAAACTGTTTTTT. Full variable domain (rest looked up from reference TRBV14 and TRBJ1-4): EAGVTQFPSHSVIEKGQTVTLRCDPISGHDNLYWYRRVMGKEIKFLLHFVKESKQDESGMPNNRFLAERTGGTYSTLKVQPAELEDSGVYFCASSRTGEATNEKLFFGSGTQLSVL.

The J gene is TRBJ2-7, the V gene TRBV7-6; TRBD2 is a possible D gene (7 bases). Germline CDR1 reads SGHVS; CDR2 reads FNYEAQ. Trimming cost V 6 bases and J 1 base, with 16 bases left between them. The CDR3 is 15 residues long. CDR3 in amino acids: CASSENAGASYEQYF. The CDR3 region has the DNA TGTGCCAGCAGTGAAAACGCGGGGGCTTCCTACGAGCAGTACTTC.

As DNA, the CDR3 is TGTGCCATCAGGGGGGGGGCGGGGCACACTGAAGCTTTCTTT. Protein: CAIRGGAGHTEAFF. The chain employs TRBV10-3 and TRBJ1-1; the D gene is possibly TRBD1 (6 bases). CDR1 is ENHRY, CDR2 SYGVKD, per germline. The germline V and J ends were trimmed by 6 bases and 3 bases, with 14 bases remaining between them. The CDR3 has 14 residues.

The CDR3 DNA reads as TGTGCCAGCAGCTCCTGTCGGGTGGGGCGCGGCTATGGCTACACCTTC. This encodes CASSSCRVGRGYGYTF. This chain uses TRBV11-1 with TRBJ1-2, with D possibly being TRBD1 (5 bases). This CDR3 spans 16 amino acids. Trimming removed 4 bases at V and 4 bases at J, with 19 bases between. Germline CDR1 is SGHAT and CDR2 is FQDESV (reference sequence).

The chain carries TRBV7-9 and TRBJ2-3; 7 bases fit TRBD2. The V gene's germline CDR1 is SEHNR and CDR2 FQNEAQ (reference sequence). The CDR3 spans 16 residues. Trimming at V came to 5 bases and at J to 3 bases, leaving 11 bases not matched to a gene. Here the CDR3 DNA reads TGTGCCAGCAGCCCCCGAGCCAGCGGGGCGACAGATACGCAGTATTTT. Protein sequence: CASSPRASGATDTQYF.